Here is one T cell receptor (beta chain) with its context. The data derive from a study of CD8 T cells in Susac syndrome. An amount of RNA that ranged from roughly 0.45 to 1 ug was reverse transcribed with random hexamers. TCRdb re-derived calls from the immunoSEQ multiplex PCR reads in MiXCR, one entry per CDR3 protein. The sample has some 140,000 distinct CDR3 sequences; roughly 94% are singletons. Sequencing used CD8+ T cells from PBMCs. This clonotype was obtained from a human donor with Susac syndrome.

In DNA, the CDR3 is TGTGCCAGCAGTGATTATGGTCAGCCCCAGCATTTT. Translated: CASSDYGQPQHF. The V and J genes are TRBV6-1 and TRBJ1-5; D gene ambiguous. The germline CDR1 and CDR2 sequences are MNHNS and SASEGT. V lost 3 bases and J lost 6, with 6 bases in between. The CDR3 consists of 12 residues.